This T cell receptor (beta chain) appears in the sequencing data of a study of T-cell reconstitution after alpha-beta-depleted transplantation in children. Whole-study findings and limits: Day-60 TCRbeta diversity that was high in some patients was derived from surviving recipient T cells and thymic progenitors. Alpha-beta T cells present about two months after transplant were reported to originate from several hundred expanded graft clones. When one year had passed after transplant, most T-cell counts and diversity came from newly produced T cells.

Unique molecular identifiers were incorporated when the TCRbeta library was constructed. TCRdb fed the PCR reads into MiXCR, producing one record per CDR3 protein. The table records 350,000 to 500,000 distinct CDR3 sequences, approximately 41% of them present only once. The germline gives CDR1 ENHRY, CDR2 SYGVKD. The CDR3 has 13 residues. V dropped 3 bases and J dropped 6 bases, with 11 bases sitting between them. This clonotype has a handful of counts. Its antigen remains unknown. The specimen was PBMCs, collected before TCRalphabeta/CD19-depleted stem cell transplant. The TCR originated in a girl aged 2-10 years with aplastic anemia, due to receive a stem cell transplant. The V and J genes are TRBV10-3 and TRBJ1-2, with TRBD1 as a possible D gene (6 bases). The chain's CDR3 is CAISELSGDGYTF. CDR3 nucleotide sequence: TGTGCCATCAGTGAACTCTCAGGGGATGGCTACACCTTC.